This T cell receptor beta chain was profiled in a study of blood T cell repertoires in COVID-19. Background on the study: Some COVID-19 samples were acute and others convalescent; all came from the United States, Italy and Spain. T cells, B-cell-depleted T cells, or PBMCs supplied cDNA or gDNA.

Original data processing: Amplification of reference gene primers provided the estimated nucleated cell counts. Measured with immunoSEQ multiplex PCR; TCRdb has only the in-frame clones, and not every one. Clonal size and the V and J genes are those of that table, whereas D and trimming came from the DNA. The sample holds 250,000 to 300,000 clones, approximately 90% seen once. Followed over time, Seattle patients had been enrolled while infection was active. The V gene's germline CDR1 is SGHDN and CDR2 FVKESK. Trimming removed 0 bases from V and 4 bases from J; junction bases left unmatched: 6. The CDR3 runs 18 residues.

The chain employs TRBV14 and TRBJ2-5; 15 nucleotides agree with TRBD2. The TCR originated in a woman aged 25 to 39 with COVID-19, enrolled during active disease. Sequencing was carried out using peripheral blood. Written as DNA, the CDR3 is TGTGCCAGCAGCCAAGATCTAGGGACTAGCGGGAGGACAGAGACCCAGTACTTC. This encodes CASSQDLGTSGRTETQYF.